This is a list of T cell receptor beta chains from one sample in a study of blood T cell repertoires in COVID-19. Generated by immunoSEQ multiplex PCR, the TCRdb table keeps only in-frame clones and is missing some. This table has some 60,000 clones, 60% to 85% appearing once. Source material: peripheral blood. The receptor source for this set is a human donor in a cohort sampled during active COVID-19. Each CDR3 is given with its conserved first and last residue. Fields, in order: J gene, V gene, D gene, clone size, CDR3 protein, CDR3 DNA. A D gene is named only where the DNA matches it firmly. Expanded clones get a size class; other rows say once, few or many, or leave the size out.

TRBJ2-1,TRBV2,TRBD2,.,CASSLRLAADNEQFF,TGTGCCAGCAGCCTGCGACTAGCGGCGGACAATGAGCAGTTCTTC
TRBJ2-5,TRBV10-1,.,once,CASSGRVQETQYF,TGCGCCAGCAGTGGCCGGGTTCAAGAGACCCAGTACTTC
TRBJ1-3,TRBV7-2,TRBD1,.,CASSSTGGSGNTIYF,TGTGCCAGCAGCTCAACAGGGGGCTCTGGAAACACCATATATTTT
TRBJ2-1,TRBV6-4,TRBD2,.,CASSDFRRASGNEQFF,TGTGCCAGCAGTGACTTTAGGAGGGCTAGCGGGAATGAGCAGTTCTTC
TRBJ1-1,TRBV2,TRBD1,.,CASSVQGATNTEAFF,TGTGCCAGCAGTGTGCAGGGGGCGACGAACACTGAAGCTTTCTTT
TRBJ1-6,TRBV27,TRBD1,.,CASSYSSGQGNSPLHF,TGTGCCAGCAGTTATTCGTCGGGACAGGGTAATTCACCCCTCCACTTT
TRBJ1-5,TRBV28,.,.,CASIGATAVKTQPQHF,TGTGCCAGCATTGGTGCAACCGCAGTAAAAACTCAGCCCCAGCATTTT
TRBJ2-5,TRBV9,TRBD1,once,CASSVRTGAGETQYF,TGTGCCAGCAGCGTAAGGACAGGGGCAGGAGAGACCCAGTACTTC
TRBJ2-7,TRBV2,.,.,CASSDGRVPYEQYF,TGTGCCAGCAGTGACGGCAGGGTCCCCTACGAGCAGTACTTC
TRBJ2-3,TRBV4-2,TRBD2,.,CASSQRGLAGHTDTQYF,TGTGCCAGCAGCCAAAGGGGACTAGCGGGCCACACAGATACGCAGTATTTT
TRBJ2-3,TRBV6-6,.,medium-sized,CASSLDGTDTQYF,TGTGCCAGCAGTTTAGATGGCACAGATACGCAGTATTTT
TRBJ2-2,TRBV5-1,.,.,CASSFSSRITGELFF,TGCGCCAGCAGCTTTAGCAGTAGAATCACCGGGGAGCTGTTTTTT